Included here is one TCR beta chain sequence, with context. Its antigen is as yet unknown. The data stem from a study of vaccination and CD4 T cells after COVID-19. About the research overall: Post-COVID samples were collected a median roughly 100 days following diagnosis, spanning 35 to 161.

Time point specified: late sampling 161 to 241 days after vaccination in a few convalescent patients. Treatment meaning: approximately nine-day PBMC culture with coronavirus spike peptide pools or control peptides (ViraFEST assay). With 5 bases removed from V and 9 bases from J, the gap between germline ends came to 11 bases. The CDR3 has 12 amino acids. Germline V lookup: CDR1 MNHEY, CDR2 SVGEGT. Oncomine TCR Beta short-read sequencing was applied to DNA from cultured CD4+ T cells. It was from cultured CD4+ T cells that genomic DNA was extracted. Using its own MiXCR run on the PCR reads, TCRdb lists one record per CDR3 protein. This repertoire shows roughly 18,000 distinct CDR3 sequences, approximately 44% found once; its top ten account for roughly 17%.

The sequence derives from a human donor who had recovered from COVID-19. The chain joins TRBV6-2 or TRBV6-3 to TRBJ1-5; D remains ambiguous. Sequenced material: CD4+ T cells from blood, cultured in vitro, taken about 7 months after SARS-CoV-2 vaccination. CDR3 sequence: CASSDPGRPQHF. CDR3 in DNA: TGTGCCAGCAGTGACCCGGGGAGGCCCCAGCATTTT.